This T cell receptor beta chain originates from a study of cytomegalovirus exposure and HLA in healthy donors. PCR was performed using 60 Vbeta and 13 Jbeta primers. Profiled with immunoSEQ multiplex PCR; TCRdb holds only in-frame clones, not every one. This sample yields more than 95,000 clones, of which around 67% are seen a single time; around 5% belongs to the top ten. J gave up 8 bases and V 2 bases, and 4 bases lay outside the gene matches. The germline V gene has CDR1 SEHNR and CDR2 FQNEAQ (reference sequence). The CDR3 totals 13 residues. This clone appeared once. The specimen sequenced was PBMCs. This sequence joins TRBV7-9 and TRBJ1-2; 8 nucleotides match TRBD1. The source is a man aged 55 to 69 in good health and CMV-seropositive. The CDR3 region is CASSLPDREGYTF. Here the CDR3 DNA reads TGTGCCAGCAGCTTACCGGACAGGGAAGGCTACACCTTC.